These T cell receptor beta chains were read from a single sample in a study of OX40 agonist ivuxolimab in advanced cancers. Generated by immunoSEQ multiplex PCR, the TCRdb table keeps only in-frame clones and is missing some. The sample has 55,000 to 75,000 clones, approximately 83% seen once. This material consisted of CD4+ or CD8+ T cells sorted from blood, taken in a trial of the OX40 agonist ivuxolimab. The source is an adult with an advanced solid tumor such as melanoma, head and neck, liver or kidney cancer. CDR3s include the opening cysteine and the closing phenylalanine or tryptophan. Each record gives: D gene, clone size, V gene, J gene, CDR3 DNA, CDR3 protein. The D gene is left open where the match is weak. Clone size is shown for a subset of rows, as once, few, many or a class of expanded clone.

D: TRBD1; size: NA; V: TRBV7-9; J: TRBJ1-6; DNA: TGTGCCAGCAGCTTAGGGAGTGTAGGGGGCAGGATTTCACCCCTCCACTTT; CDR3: CASSLGSVGGRISPLHF
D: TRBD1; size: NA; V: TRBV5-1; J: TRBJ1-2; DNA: TGCGCCAGCAGCTTGGAGGGACAGGGTCTTGGCTACACCTTC; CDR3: CASSLEGQGLGYTF
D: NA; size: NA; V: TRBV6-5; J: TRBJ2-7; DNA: TGTGCCAGCAAAGCGCCCTCCTACGAGCAGTACTTC; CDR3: CASKAPSYEQYF
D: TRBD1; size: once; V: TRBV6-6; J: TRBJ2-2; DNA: TGTGCCAGCAGAACAGACAGGGAGAACACCGGGGAGCTGTTTTTT; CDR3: CASRTDRENTGELFF
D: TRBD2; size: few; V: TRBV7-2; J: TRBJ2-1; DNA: TGTGCCAGCAGCTCCCCGACTAGCGGGAGGGCCCGACAGTTCTTC; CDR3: CASSSPTSGRARQFF
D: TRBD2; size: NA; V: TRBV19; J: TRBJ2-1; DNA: TGTGCCAGTAGAACAAGCGGGGGAGGGTCCTACAATGAGCAGTTCTTC; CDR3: CASRTSGGGSYNEQFF
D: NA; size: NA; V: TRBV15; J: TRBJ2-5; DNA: TGTGCCACCAGCGGGAGAAGGAGGGAGACCCAGTACTTC; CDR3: CATSGRRRETQYF
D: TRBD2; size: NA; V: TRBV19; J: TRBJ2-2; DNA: TGTGCCAGTAGTATCCTGCGCGGGAGAGGCACCGGGGAGCTGTTTTTT; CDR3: CASSILRGRGTGELFF
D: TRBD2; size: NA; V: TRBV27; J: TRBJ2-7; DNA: TGTGCCAGCAGTAGCGACCCCGGACTAGCGGGACCCGAGCAGTACTTC; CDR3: CASSSDPGLAGPEQYF
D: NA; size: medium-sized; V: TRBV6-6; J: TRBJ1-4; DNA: TGTGCCAGCAGCCTAGACTATAATGAAAAACTGTTTTTT; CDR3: CASSLDYNEKLFF
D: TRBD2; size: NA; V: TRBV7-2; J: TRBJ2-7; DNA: TGTGCCAGCAGCATGACTAGCGGGAGTTACGAGCAGTACTTC; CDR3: CASSMTSGSYEQYF
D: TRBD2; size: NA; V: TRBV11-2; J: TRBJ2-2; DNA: TGTGCCAGCAGCTTCCCGGGACTAGCGGGAGGGCCCTCACGCGGGGAGCTGTTTTTT; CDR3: CASSFPGLAGGPSRGELFF
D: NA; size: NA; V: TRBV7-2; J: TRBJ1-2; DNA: TGTGCCAGCAGCTTAACCGGGCTGGGAAGGGGAGAAGGGAACTATGGCTACACCTTC; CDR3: CASSLTGLGRGEGNYGYTF
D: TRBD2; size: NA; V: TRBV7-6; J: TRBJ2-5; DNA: TGTGCCAGCAGCCCGAAGGGGACTAGTTACCAAGAGACCCAGTACTTC; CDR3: CASSPKGTSYQETQYF
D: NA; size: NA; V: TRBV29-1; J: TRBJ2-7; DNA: TGCAGCGTTGCCCAGGGGGGAGACGAGCAGTACTTC; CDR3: CSVAQGGDEQYF
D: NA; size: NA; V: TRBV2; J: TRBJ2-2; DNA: TGTGCCACGAAGACAGCGAACACCGGGGAGCTGTTTTTT; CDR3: CATKTANTGELFF
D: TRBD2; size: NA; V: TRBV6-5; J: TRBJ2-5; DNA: TGTGCCAGCAGTAAACTAGCGGGGGCCCCTATGGCTCAGTACTTC; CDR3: CASSKLAGAPMAQYF
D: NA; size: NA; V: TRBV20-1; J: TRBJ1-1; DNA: TGCAGTGCCGGGCGTGACACTGAAGCTTTCTTT; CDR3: CSAGRDTEAFF
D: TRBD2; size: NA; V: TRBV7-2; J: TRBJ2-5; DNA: TGTGCCAGCAGCGTTAGCGGGAGGGCCGAAGAGACCCAGTACTTC; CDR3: CASSVSGRAEETQYF
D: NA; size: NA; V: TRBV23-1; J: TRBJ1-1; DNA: TGCGCCAGCAGTCAATCGCAGGGCCAGAACACTGAAGCTTTCTTT; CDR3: CASSQSQGQNTEAFF
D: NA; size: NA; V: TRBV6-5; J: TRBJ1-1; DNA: TGTGCCAGCAGTTACCAGGGGAGCACTGAAGCTTTCTTT; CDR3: CASSYQGSTEAFF
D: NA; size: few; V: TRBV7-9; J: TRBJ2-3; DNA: TGTGCCAGCAGTCCAAGGAGGGGACAAGATACGCAGTATTTT; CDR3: CASSPRRGQDTQYF
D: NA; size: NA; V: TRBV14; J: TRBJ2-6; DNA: TGTGCCAGCAGCCATCCGGGGTCTGGGGCCAACGTCCTGACTTTC; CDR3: CASSHPGSGANVLTF
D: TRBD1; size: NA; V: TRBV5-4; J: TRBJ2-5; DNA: TGTGCCAGCAGCTCGGGCAGGGGGCGTCGGGAGACCCAGTACTTC; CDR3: CASSSGRGRRETQYF
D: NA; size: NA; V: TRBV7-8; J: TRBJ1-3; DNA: TGTGCCAGCAGCTTAGGGGCCTACGCAGTAGGAAACACCATATATTTT; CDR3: CASSLGAYAVGNTIYF
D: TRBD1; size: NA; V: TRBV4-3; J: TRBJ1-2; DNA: TGCGCCAGCAGCCAAGATCGGACAGGGACCTACACCTTC; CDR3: CASSQDRTGTYTF
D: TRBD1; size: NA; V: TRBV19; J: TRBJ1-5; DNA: TGTGCCAGTAGTATTAGTCAGGGGGCGGCTCAGCCCCAGCATTTT; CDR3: CASSISQGAAQPQHF
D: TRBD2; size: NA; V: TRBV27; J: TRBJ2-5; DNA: TGTGCCAGCAGTTTAGCGGGAGGGCTCCAGGGGGAGACCCAGTACTTC; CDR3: CASSLAGGLQGETQYF
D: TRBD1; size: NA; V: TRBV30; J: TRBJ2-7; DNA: TGTGCCTGGAGTCCGGACAGGGCGAAGCAGTACTTC; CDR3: CAWSPDRAKQYF
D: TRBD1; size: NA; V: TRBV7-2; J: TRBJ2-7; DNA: TGTGCCAGCAGCGGACAGGCTACGCTAACCTACGAGCAGTACTTC; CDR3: CASSGQATLTYEQYF
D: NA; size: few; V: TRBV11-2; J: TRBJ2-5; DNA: TGTGCCAGCAGCTTACTGTCTGAGACCCAGTACTTC; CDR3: CASSLLSETQYF
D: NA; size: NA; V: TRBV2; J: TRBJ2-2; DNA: TGTGCCAGCAGGACGACTTACACCGGGGAGCTGTTTTTT; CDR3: CASRTTYTGELFF
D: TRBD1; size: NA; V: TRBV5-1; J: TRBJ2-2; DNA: TGCGCCAGCAGCTTTGGCGGGACAGGCAGCACCGGGGAGCTGTTTTTT; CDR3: CASSFGGTGSTGELFF
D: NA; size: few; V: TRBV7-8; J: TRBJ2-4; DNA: TGTGCCAGCAGCGTGAGTGGGGGATCGGCCAAAAACATTCAGTACTTC; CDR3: CASSVSGGSAKNIQYF
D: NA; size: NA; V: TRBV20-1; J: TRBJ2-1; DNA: TGCAGTGCTAGAGTCAATGAGCAGTTCTTC; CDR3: CSARVNEQFF
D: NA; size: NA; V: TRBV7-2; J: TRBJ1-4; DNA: TGTGCCAGCAGCTTAGGAGTCAGGGTTGCAACTAATGAAAAACTGTTTTTT; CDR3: CASSLGVRVATNEKLFF
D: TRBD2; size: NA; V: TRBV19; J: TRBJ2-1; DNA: TGTGCCAGTAGTATAGCGGCTAGCGGGAACTACAATGAGCAGTTCTTC; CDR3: CASSIAASGNYNEQFF
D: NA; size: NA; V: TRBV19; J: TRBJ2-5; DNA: TGTGCCAGTAGTATTGGGTTAGGGCCCCGGGAGACCCAGTACTTC; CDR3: CASSIGLGPRETQYF
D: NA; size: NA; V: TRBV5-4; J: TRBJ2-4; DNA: TGTGCCAGCAGTTTCCAGGTGGCTGGGGCCAAAAACATTCAGTACTTC; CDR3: CASSFQVAGAKNIQYF
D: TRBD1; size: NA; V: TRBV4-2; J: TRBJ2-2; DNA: TGTGCCAGCAGCCAAGAATCCGGGACAGGGGGCGAACACATCATTACCCGGGAGCTGTTTTTT; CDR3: CASSQESGTGGEHIITRELFF
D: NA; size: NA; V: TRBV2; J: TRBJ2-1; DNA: TGTGCCAGCAGTGGAGCGAAGGGCGGGACTCATCTCTACAATGAGCAGTTCTTC; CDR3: CASSGAKGGTHLYNEQFF
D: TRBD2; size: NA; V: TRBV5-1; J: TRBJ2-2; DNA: TGCGCCAGCAGCTCCCAAGGCGGGGGACCCCCCGACACGAACACCGGGGAGCTGTTTTTT; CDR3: CASSSQGGGPPDTNTGELFF